This T cell receptor beta chain was profiled in a study of blood T cell repertoires in COVID-19. V lost 1 base, J lost 6 bases, and 2 bases stayed unmatched. The CDR3 sequence is 15 residues long. Germline loops: CDR1 LGHNA, CDR2 YSLEER. TCRdb keeps only in-frame clones here, not all; method: immunoSEQ multiplex PCR. The sample consists of roughly 67,000 clones, around four fifths of them appearing once. The clonotype originates from a woman aged 45 to 65 with active or convalescent COVID-19. The sequenced sample consisted of peripheral blood. The V gene is TRBV4-3, the J gene TRBJ1-5; the match to TRBD1 covers 11 bases. CDR3: CASSQGTGGGQPQHF. The CDR3 DNA is TGCGCCAGCAGCCAAGGGACAGGGGGCGGTCAGCCCCAGCATTTT.